One sample yielded the 19 T cell receptor beta chains listed below, sequenced in a study of blood T cell repertoires in COVID-19. Libraries were prepared by immunoSEQ multiplex PCR; TCRdb keeps only in-frame clonotypes and omits some of them. The sample has approximately 170,000 clones; approximately 84% are singletons. Sequenced sample: peripheral blood. All receptors come from a man aged 35 to 55 who had recovered from COVID-19.

The chain uses TRBV9 and TRBJ2-5; 7 positions match TRBD2. The V gene end was trimmed by 0 bases and the J gene end by 5 bases; junction bases not matched to a gene: 4. The CDR3 extends over 14 amino acids. Looked up from germline, CDR1 is SGDLS and CDR2 is YYNGEE. CDR3 sequence reads: CASSVGLAEETQYF. Here the CDR3 DNA reads TGTGCCAGCAGCGTAGGACTAGCTGAGGAGACCCAGTACTTC.

The chain recombines TRBV27 with TRBJ2-7; 11 bases fit TRBD2. Germline V gives CDR1 MNHEY, CDR2 SMNVEV (reference sequence). This CDR3 region has 13 residues. Unmatched junction bases numbered 1, after V lost 9 bases and J lost 0 bases. CDR3 amino acids: CASGLAGSYEQYF. DNA for the CDR3: TGTGCCAGTGGACTAGCGGGCTCCTACGAGCAGTACTTC.

CDR3 protein: CASSLAGINEQFF. The CDR3 nucleotides are TGTGCCAGCAGCCTAGCGGGAATCAATGAGCAGTTCTTC. The rearrangement links TRBV12-3 or TRBV12-4 to TRBJ2-1; 9 bases are a match to TRBD2. The CDR3 is 13 residues long. The junction had 3 bases not matched to a gene; V was cut back by 6 bases and J by 6 bases.

This clone has only one observation. CDR3 coding DNA: TGTGCCAGCAGCTTGGAGAGGAATGGCTACACCTTC. It is translated as CASSLERNGYTF. The V gene is TRBV5-4, the J gene TRBJ1-2, with no clear D. Germline V CDR1 and CDR2: SGHNT, YYREEE (reference sequence). Trimming removed 0 bases at V and 6 bases at J, with 6 bases between. The CDR3 covers 12 residues.

The chain links TRBV6-6 to TRBJ2-7, with 8 nucleotides matching TRBD1. V lost 4 bases to trimming and J lost 4 bases; unmatched junction nucleotides: 6. The germline gives CDR1 MNHNY, CDR2 SVGAGI (reference sequence). This CDR3 is built from 14 residues. The CDR3 here is CASSSQGVNYEQYF. The CDR3 DNA reads TGTGCCAGCAGTTCACAGGGGGTCAATTACGAGCAGTACTTC.

This chain links TRBV28 with TRBJ2-1; TRBD2 agrees at 7 bases. V shed 6 bases and J 3 bases; nucleotides not matched to a gene: 5. CDR3 length: 14 amino acids. Germline-derived CDR1 and CDR2 are MDHEN and SYDVKM. As DNA, the CDR3 is TGTGCCAGCAGCTCTAGCGGTCTCTACAATGAGCAGTTCTTC. It specifies CASSSSGLYNEQFF.

The rearrangement uses TRBV29-1 and TRBJ2-7; D may be TRBD2 (6 bases). V dropped 3 bases and J dropped 5 bases, with 11 bases sitting between them. Germline CDR1 SQVTM, CDR2 ANQGSEA. The CDR3 extends over 12 amino acids. CDR3 residues: CSVEGGPHEQYF. CDR3 nucleotides: TGCAGCGTTGAGGGGGGTCCCCACGAGCAGTACTTC.

The chain has TRBV6-1 and TRBJ2-1; 8 bases match TRBD2. The CDR3 is 15 amino acids. Germline CDR1 and CDR2: MNHNS and SASEGT. The trim removed 3 bases at V and 0 bases at J, leaving 1 base unmatched. The DNA for the CDR3 is TGTGCCAGCAGTGATAGCGGGACCTCCTACAATGAGCAGTTCTTC. Translated, it gives CASSDSGTSYNEQFF.

The gene calls are TRBV19 and TRBJ1-1; 8 bases are a match to TRBD1. In germline, CDR1 is LNHDA, CDR2 SQIVND (reference sequence). The trim removed 5 bases at V and 1 base at J, leaving 6 bases unmatched. This CDR3 comprises 15 residues. CDR3: CASSLKQGGNTEAFF. The DNA of the CDR3 is TGTGCCAGTAGTCTCAAACAGGGGGGGAACACTGAAGCTTTCTTT. Based on the CDR3 plus reference TRBV19 and TRBJ1-1, the full variable domain is DGGITQSPKYLFRKEGQNVTLSCEQNLNHDAMYWYRQDPGQGLRLIYYSQIVNDFQKGDIAEGYSVSREKKESFPLTVTSAQKNPTAFYLCASSLKQGGNTEAFFGQGTRLTVV.

The chain recombines TRBV6-5 with TRBJ1-6, with 7 bases lining up with TRBD1. Trimming removed 4 bases from V and 8 bases from J; junction bases left unmatched: 8. The CDR3 is 15 amino acids. Germline CDR1 reads MNHEY; CDR2 reads SVGAGI. The chain's CDR3 is CASSSETGEHSPLHF. DNA for the CDR3: TGTGCCAGCAGTTCCGAAACAGGGGAACATTCACCCCTCCACTTT.

The chain combines TRBV24-1 with TRBJ2-3, with TRBD2 matching 9 bases. The junction had 3 bases not matched to a gene; V was cut back by 3 bases and J by 0 bases. Germline loops: CDR1 KGHDR, CDR2 SFDVKD. The CDR3 runs 16 residues. CDR3 residues: CATSDPTSGSTDTQYF. The CDR3, as DNA: TGTGCCACCAGTGATCCTACTAGCGGGAGCACAGATACGCAGTATTTT.

The chain combines TRBV4-2 with TRBJ2-3; 7 positions agree with TRBD1. CDR1 and CDR2 (germline): LGHNA, YNFKEQ. This CDR3 spans 15 amino acids. The junction had 6 bases not matched to a gene; V was cut back by 0 bases and J by 6 bases. CDR3 nucleotides: TGTGCCAGCAGCCAAGAGGGACAGCAGTCCGATACGCAGTATTTT. Translating it yields CASSQEGQQSDTQYF.

This chain joins TRBV5-1 and TRBJ2-7, with TRBD2 identical over 9 bases. Per the germline V gene, CDR1 is SGHRS and CDR2 is YFSETQ. The junction had 5 bases not matched to a gene; V was cut back by 4 bases and J by 0 bases. The CDR3 loop spans 15 amino acids. The CDR3 DNA sequence: TGCGCCAGCAGCCCGGGACTAGCAGACTCCTACGAGCAGTACTTC. Amino acid sequence: CASSPGLADSYEQYF. Full variable domain (rest looked up from reference TRBV5-1 and TRBJ2-7): KAGVTQTPRYLIKTRGQQVTLSCSPISGHRSVSWYQQTPGQGLQFLFEYFSETQRNKGNFPGRFSGRQFSNSRSEMNVSTLELGDSALYLCASSPGLADSYEQYFGPGTRLTVT.

The chain joins TRBV28 to TRBJ2-1; 7 nucleotides align to TRBD1. Germline V gives CDR1 MDHEN, CDR2 SYDVKM. The CDR3 loop spans 15 amino acids. J was trimmed by 4 bases and V by 6 bases; bases with no gene match: 9. The CDR3 bases are TGTGCCAGCAGGACCGCCGGGACAGCTTACAATGAGCAGTTCTTC. This translates into CASRTAGTAYNEQFF. Drawing the rest from reference TRBV28 and TRBJ2-1, the complete variable domain is DVKVTQSSRYLVKRTGEKVFLECVQDMDHENMFWYRQDPGLGLRLIYFSYDVKMKEKGDIPEGYSVSREKKERFSLILESASTNQTSMYLCASRTAGTAYNEQFFGPGTRLTVL.

This rearrangement joins TRBV7-9 to TRBJ1-5; the match to TRBD1 covers 7 bases. Germline loops: CDR1 SEHNR, CDR2 FQNEAQ (reference sequence). The length of the CDR3 is 14 residues. Trimming at V came to 1 base and at J to 7 bases, leaving 4 bases not matched to a gene. The CDR3 loop is CASSLEGARQPQHF. The CDR3 region has the DNA TGTGCCAGCAGCTTAGAGGGGGCGAGACAGCCCCAGCATTTT.

V is TRBV19 and J is TRBJ2-3, with TRBD2 matching 7 bases. The CDR3 extends over 15 amino acids. With V trimmed by 9 bases and J by 0 bases, 9 bases remained unmatched. CDR1 and CDR2 from the germline V gene are LNHDA and SQIVND (reference sequence). The CDR3, as DNA: TGTGCCAGCCATATGGGGGGGTCTAGCACAGATACGCAGTATTTT. Protein: CASHMGGSSTDTQYF.

The V gene is TRBV19, the J gene TRBJ2-7; weak D call: TRBD1 (7 bases). This CDR3 spans 14 amino acids. In germline, CDR1 is LNHDA, CDR2 SQIVND (reference sequence). V lost 4 bases to trimming and J lost 2 bases, with 12 bases between them. CDR3 residues: CASSTQGGPYEQYF. Written as DNA, the CDR3 is TGTGCCAGTAGTACCCAGGGGGGCCCCTACGAGCAGTACTTC.

V usage is TRBV6-4 and J usage is TRBJ2-3, with 8 bases fitting TRBD1. Germline CDR1 is MRHNA and CDR2 is SNTAGT. The CDR3 has 15 residues. J lost 6 bases, V lost 6 bases, and 11 bases had no gene match. CDR3: CASSSSGTGSDTQYF. In DNA, the CDR3 is TGTGCCAGCAGCAGTTCCGGGACAGGTTCCGATACGCAGTATTTT.

This chain joins TRBV7-2 and TRBJ2-1; 11 bases fit TRBD2. In germline, CDR1 is SGHTA, CDR2 FQGNSA. This CDR3 contains 17 residues. V was clipped by 6 bases and J by 7 bases; unmatched bases: 14. Here the CDR3 DNA reads TGTGCCAGCAGAACACTAGCGGGAGAGCATAGGAGGAATGAGCAGTTCTTC. It codes for CASRTLAGEHRRNEQFF.